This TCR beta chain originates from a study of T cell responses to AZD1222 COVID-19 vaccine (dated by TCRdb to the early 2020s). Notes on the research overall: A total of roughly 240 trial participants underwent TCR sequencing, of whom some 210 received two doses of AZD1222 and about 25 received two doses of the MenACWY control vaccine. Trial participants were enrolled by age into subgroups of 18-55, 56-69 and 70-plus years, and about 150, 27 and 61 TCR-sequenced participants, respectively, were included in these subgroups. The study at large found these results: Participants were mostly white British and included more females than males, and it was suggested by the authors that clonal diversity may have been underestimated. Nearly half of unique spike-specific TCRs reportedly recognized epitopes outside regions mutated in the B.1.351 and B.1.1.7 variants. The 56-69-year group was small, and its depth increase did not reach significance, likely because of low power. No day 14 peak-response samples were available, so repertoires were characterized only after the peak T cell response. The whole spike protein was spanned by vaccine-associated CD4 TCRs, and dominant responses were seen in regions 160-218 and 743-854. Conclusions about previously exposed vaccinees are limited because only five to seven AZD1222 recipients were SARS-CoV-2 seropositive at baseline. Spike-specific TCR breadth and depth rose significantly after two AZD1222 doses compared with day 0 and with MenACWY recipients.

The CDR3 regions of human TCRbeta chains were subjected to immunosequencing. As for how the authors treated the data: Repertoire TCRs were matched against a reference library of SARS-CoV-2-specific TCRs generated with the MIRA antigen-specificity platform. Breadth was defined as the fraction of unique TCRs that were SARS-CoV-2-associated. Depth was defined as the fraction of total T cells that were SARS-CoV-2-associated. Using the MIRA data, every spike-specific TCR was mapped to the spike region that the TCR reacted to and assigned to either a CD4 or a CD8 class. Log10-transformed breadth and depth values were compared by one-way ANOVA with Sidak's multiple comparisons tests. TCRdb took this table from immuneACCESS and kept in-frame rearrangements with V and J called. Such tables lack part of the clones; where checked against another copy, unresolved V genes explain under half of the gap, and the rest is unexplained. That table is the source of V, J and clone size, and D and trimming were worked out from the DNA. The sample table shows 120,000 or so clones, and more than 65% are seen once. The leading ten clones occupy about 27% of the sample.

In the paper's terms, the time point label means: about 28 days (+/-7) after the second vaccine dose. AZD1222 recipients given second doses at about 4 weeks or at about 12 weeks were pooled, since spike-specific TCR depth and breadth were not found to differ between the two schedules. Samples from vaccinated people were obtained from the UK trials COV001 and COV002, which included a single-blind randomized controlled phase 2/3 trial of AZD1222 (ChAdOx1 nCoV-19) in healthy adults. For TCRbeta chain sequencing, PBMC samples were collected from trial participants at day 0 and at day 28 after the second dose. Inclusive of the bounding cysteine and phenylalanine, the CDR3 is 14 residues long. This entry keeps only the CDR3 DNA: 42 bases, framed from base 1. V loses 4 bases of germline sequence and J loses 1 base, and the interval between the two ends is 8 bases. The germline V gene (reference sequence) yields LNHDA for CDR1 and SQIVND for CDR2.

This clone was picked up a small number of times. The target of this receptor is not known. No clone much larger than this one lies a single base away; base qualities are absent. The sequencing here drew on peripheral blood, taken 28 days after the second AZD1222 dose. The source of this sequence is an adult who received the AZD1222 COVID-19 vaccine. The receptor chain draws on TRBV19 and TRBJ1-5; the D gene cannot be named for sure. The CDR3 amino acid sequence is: CASSKSSSNQPQHF. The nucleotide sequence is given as TGTGCCAGTAGTAAAAGTTCAAGCAATCAGCCCCAGCATTTT.